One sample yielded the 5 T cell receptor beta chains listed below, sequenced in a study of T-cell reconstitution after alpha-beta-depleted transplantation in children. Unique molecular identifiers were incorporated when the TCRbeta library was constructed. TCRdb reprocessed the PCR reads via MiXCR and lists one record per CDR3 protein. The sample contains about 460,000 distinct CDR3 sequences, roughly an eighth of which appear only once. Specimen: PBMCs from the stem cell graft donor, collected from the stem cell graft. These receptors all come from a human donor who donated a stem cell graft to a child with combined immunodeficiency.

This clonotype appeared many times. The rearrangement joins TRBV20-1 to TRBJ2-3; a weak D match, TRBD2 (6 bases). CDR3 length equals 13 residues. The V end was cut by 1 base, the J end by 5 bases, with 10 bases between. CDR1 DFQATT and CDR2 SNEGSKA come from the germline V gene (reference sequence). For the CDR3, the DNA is TGCAGTGCTAGAGCCTCGGGACTAGATACGCAGTATTTT. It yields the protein CSARASGLDTQYF.

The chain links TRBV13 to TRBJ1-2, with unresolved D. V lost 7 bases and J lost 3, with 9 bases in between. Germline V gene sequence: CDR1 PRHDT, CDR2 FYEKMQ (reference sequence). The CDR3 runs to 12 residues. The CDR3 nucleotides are TGTGCCAGCAACCAGGTTGACTATGGCTACACCTTC. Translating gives CASNQVDYGYTF.

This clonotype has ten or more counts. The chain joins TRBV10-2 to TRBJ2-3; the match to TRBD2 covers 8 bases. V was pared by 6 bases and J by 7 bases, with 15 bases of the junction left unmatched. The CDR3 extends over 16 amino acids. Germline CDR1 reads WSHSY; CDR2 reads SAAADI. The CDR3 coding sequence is TGCGCCAGCAGCGCCAGCCAAGCGGGGGACATGTATACGCAGTATTTT. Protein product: CASSASQAGDMYTQYF.

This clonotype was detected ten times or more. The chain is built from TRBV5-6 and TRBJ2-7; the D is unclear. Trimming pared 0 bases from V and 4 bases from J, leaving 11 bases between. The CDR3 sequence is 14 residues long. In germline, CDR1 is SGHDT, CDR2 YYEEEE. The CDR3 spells CASSLGHVFYEQYF. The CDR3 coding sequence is TGTGCCAGCAGCTTGGGACACGTGTTTTACGAGCAGTACTTC.

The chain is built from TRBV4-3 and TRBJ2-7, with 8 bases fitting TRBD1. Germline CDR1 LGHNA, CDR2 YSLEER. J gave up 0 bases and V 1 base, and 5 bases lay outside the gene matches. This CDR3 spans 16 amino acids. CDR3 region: CASSQVWGQASYEQYF. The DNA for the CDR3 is TGCGCCAGCAGCCAAGTTTGGGGACAGGCCTCCTACGAGCAGTACTTC.